Following are 16 T cell receptor beta chains from one sample sequenced in a study of blood T cell repertoires in COVID-19 (dated by TCRdb to the early 2020s). Library preparation was by the immunoSEQ multiplex PCR assay. TCRdb took this table from immuneACCESS and kept in-frame rearrangements with V and J called. Such tables lack part of the clones; where checked against another copy, unresolved V genes explain under half of the gap, and the rest is unexplained. The sample records tens of thousands of clones, around three quarters of which are singletons. The ten largest account for roughly two thirds of the sample. Sequenced input: peripheral blood. These receptors all come from an elderly man with acute or convalescent COVID-19.

This clone was detected only a few times. The CDR3 nucleotides read TGTGCCAGCAGCCCGACTAGAGAGACCCAGTACTTC. Amino acids: CASSPTRETQYF. The chain has TRBV12-3 or TRBV12-4 and TRBJ2-5, with D perhaps TRBD2 (6 bases). The V and J ends lost 6 bases and 4 bases respectively, with 9 bases between them. The CDR3 runs to 12 residues.

The V gene is TRBV24-1, the J gene TRBJ2-3, with 9 bases identical to TRBD1. With 6 bases clipped from V and 4 bases from J, the junction kept 4 bases outside the gene matches. CDR1 and CDR2 (germline): KGHDR, SFDVKD. This CDR3 is built from 14 residues. The CDR3 here is CATSKDRGADTQYF. The CDR3 nucleotides read TGTGCCACCAGTAAAGACAGGGGGGCAGATACGCAGTATTTT.

This clone was seen a handful of times. This chain's CDR3 is CASSLDRGRENYGYTF. The DNA for the CDR3 is TGTGCCAGCAGCTTAGATCGAGGCAGGGAAAACTATGGCTACACCTTC. V gene TRBV11-2 combines with J gene TRBJ1-2; D is perhaps TRBD1 (5 bases). This CDR3 is 16 amino acids long. V lost 0 bases and J 2 bases, leaving 13 bases between the germline ends. In germline, CDR1 is SGHAT, CDR2 FQNNGV.

The chain uses TRBV5-1 and TRBJ2-5; 9 bases line up with TRBD2. Trimming at V came to 4 bases and at J to 2 bases, leaving 12 bases not matched to a gene. The CDR3 covers 17 residues. The V gene's germline CDR1 is SGHRS and CDR2 YFSETQ. CDR3 nucleotides: TGCGCCAGCAGCCCGACTAGCGGACCAGTGGTGCAAGAGACCCAGTACTTC. As protein: CASSPTSGPVVQETQYF.

CDR3 protein: CASNTILGQGGAIGYGYTF. Written as DNA, the CDR3 is TGTGCCAGCAACACAATACTAGGACAGGGGGGCGCAATTGGCTATGGCTACACCTTC. J is TRBJ1-2 and V is TRBV28; 10 bases agree with TRBD1. Losses at the gene ends were 7 bases for V and 4 bases for J; bases not matched to a gene: 21. The CDR3 has 19 amino acids. Looked up from germline, CDR1 is MDHEN and CDR2 is SYDVKM.

This sequence joins TRBV28 and TRBJ1-2; D gene unclear. There are 13 residues in the CDR3. Germline CDR1 is MDHEN and CDR2 is SYDVKM. With 5 bases removed from V and 7 bases from J, the gap between germline ends came to 14 bases. CDR3 DNA sequence: TGTGCCAGCAGTGGGGAGGGAGCGAGTGGCTACACCTTC. This encodes CASSGEGASGYTF.

This clone has just a few counts. V gene TRBV7-2 combines with J gene TRBJ2-5, with D possibly TRBD2 on 6 matching bases. The CDR3 is 13 residues long. Per germline, CDR1 SGHTA and CDR2 FQGNSA. Trimming stripped 7 bases from V and 2 bases from J, with 11 bases between. CDR3 loop: CASNGGLQETQYF. The CDR3 DNA sequence: TGTGCCAGCAACGGGGGACTTCAAGAGACCCAGTACTTC. Using reference TRBV7-2 and TRBJ2-5 for the parts outside the CDR3, the full variable domain is GAGVSQSPSNKVTEKGKDVELRCDPISGHTALYWYRQSLGQGLEFLIYFQGNSAPDKSGLPSDRFSAERTGGSVSTLTIQRTQQEDSAVYLCASNGGLQETQYFGPGTRLLVL.

This clone was recorded a few times. This rearrangement joins TRBV28 to TRBJ1-1; D gene uncertain. Trimming removed 4 bases at V and 10 bases at J, with 13 bases between. The CDR3 covers 12 residues. CDR1 and CDR2 from the germline V gene are MDHEN and SYDVKM. The CDR3 spells CASSSRTGGAFF. The CDR3 DNA reads as TGTGCCAGCAGTTCCCGGACCGGAGGAGCTTTCTTT. Full variable domain (missing parts from reference TRBV28 and TRBJ1-1): DVKVTQSSRYLVKRTGEKVFLECVQDMDHENMFWYRQDPGLGLRLIYFSYDVKMKEKGDIPEGYSVSREKKERFSLILESASTNQTSMYLCASSSRTGGAFFGQGTRLTVV.

The chain carries TRBV6-5 and TRBJ2-5; TRBD2 agrees at 10 bases. CDR1 and CDR2 from the germline V gene are MNHEY and SVGAGI. CDR3 length: 14 residues. The V segment lost 6 bases and the J segment 5 bases; nucleotides outside the gene matches: 6. The CDR3: CASRPGLARETQYF. DNA of the CDR3: TGTGCCAGCAGGCCGGGACTAGCGAGGGAGACCCAGTACTTC.

The gene calls are TRBV3-1 (or the pseudogene TRBV3-2) and TRBJ1-2; D remains unclear. Trimming took 3 bases from V and 8 from J, leaving 7 bases between them. This CDR3 contains 11 residues. Germline-derived CDR1 and CDR2 are LGHDT and YNNKEL (reference sequence). CDR3 coding DNA: TGTGCCAGCAGCCAGGCTTGGGGCTACACCTTC. This gives the protein CASSQAWGYTF.

V is TRBV6-6 and J is TRBJ2-5; 8 nucleotides align to TRBD2. The CDR3 covers 16 residues. V lost 5 bases, J lost 1 base, and 9 bases stayed unmatched. Germline lookup yields CDR1 MNHNY and CDR2 SVGAGI (reference sequence). CDR3 residues: CASSRSPGGIQETQYF. The CDR3 nucleotides are TGTGCCAGCAGTCGATCCCCGGGAGGGATCCAAGAGACCCAGTACTTC.

This chain links TRBV6-4 with TRBJ2-3; 10 bases fit TRBD2. The CDR3 totals 15 residues. Losses at the gene ends were 5 bases for V and 6 bases for J; bases not matched to a gene: 8. Germline V gene sequence: CDR1 MRHNA, CDR2 SNTAGT. In DNA form, the CDR3 reads TGTGCCAGCAGTTCTATAGCGGGAGGAAGGGATACGCAGTATTTT. Protein sequence: CASSSIAGGRDTQYF.

This clone was counted a single time. V is TRBV30 and J is TRBJ1-1; D not resolved. CDR1 is GTSNPN, CDR2 SVGIG, per germline (reference sequence). The length of the CDR3 is 14 residues. V was clipped by 1 base and J by 0 bases, with 9 bases between them. CDR3 residues: CAWSAQILNTEAFF. Written as DNA, the CDR3 is TGTGCCTGGAGTGCACAGATATTGAACACTGAAGCTTTCTTT. Full variable domain (missing parts from reference TRBV30 and TRBJ1-1): SQTIHQWPATLVQPVGSPLSLECTVEGTSNPNLYWYRQAAGRGLQLLFYSVGIGQISSEVPQNLSASRPQDRQFILSSKKLLLSDSGFYLCAWSAQILNTEAFFGQGTRLTVV.

This clone came up a few times. V and J are TRBV7-2 and TRBJ2-5; possibly TRBD2 for D (5 bases). Germline-derived CDR1 and CDR2 are SGHTA and FQGNSA. The CDR3 extends over 11 amino acids. V lost 5 bases and J 8 bases, leaving 9 bases between the germline ends. The CDR3 nucleotides read TGTGCCAGCAGCGTGACTACAACCCAGTACTTC. This gives the protein CASSVTTTQYF.

The rearrangement links TRBV9 to TRBJ2-3, with D maybe TRBD2 (6 bases). From germline, CDR1 is SGDLS and CDR2 YYNGEE. The CDR3 has 15 residues. V was pared by 3 bases and J by 4 bases, with 15 bases between. CDR3 sequence reads: CASSAKTSPPDTQYF. As DNA, the CDR3 is TGTGCCAGCAGCGCTAAGACTAGTCCGCCAGATACGCAGTATTTT.

This clone was seen more than once but under ten times. V is TRBV19 and J is TRBJ1-5, with D maybe TRBD1 (6 bases). V dropped 9 bases and J dropped 6 bases, with 18 bases sitting between them. The germline V gene has CDR1 LNHDA and CDR2 SQIVND (reference sequence). The CDR3 runs to 14 residues. The CDR3 nucleotides are TGTGCCAGCACCCGGACAGAACGGAGTCAGCCCCAGCATTTT. Protein: CASTRTERSQPQHF.